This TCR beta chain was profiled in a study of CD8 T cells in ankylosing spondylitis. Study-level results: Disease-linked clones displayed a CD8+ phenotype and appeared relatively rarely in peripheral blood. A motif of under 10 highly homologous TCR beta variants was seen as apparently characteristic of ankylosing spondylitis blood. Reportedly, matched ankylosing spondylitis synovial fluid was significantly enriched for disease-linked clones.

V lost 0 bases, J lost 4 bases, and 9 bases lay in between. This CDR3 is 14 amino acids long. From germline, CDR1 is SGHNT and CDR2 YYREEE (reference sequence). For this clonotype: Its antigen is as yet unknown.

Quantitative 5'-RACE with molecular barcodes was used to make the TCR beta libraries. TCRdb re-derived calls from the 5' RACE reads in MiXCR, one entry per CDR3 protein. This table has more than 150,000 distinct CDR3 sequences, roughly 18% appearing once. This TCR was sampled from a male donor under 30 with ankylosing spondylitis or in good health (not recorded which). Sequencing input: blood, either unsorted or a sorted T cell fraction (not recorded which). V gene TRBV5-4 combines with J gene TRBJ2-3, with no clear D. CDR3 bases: TGTGCCAGCAGCTTGGGAGGCGGTGCAGATACGCAGTATTTT. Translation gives CASSLGGGADTQYF.